The TCR beta chain under discussion was sequenced for a study of cytomegalovirus exposure and HLA in healthy donors. Study-wide findings and caveats: A few chains linked to CMV were shown in vitro to be specific for CMV antigens. Rarity held for most TCR sequences, but there were some public TCRs that occurred in many donors.

Comment on this clone: No antigen is known for it.

PCR amplification relied on 60 Vbeta primers (plus 13 Jbeta primers). Profiling relied on immunoSEQ multiplex PCR, and the TCRdb table lists in-frame clones only, not all of them. The sample holds approximately 100,000 clones, 80% to 90% seen once. The sequence derives from a man aged 45-65 years in good health and CMV-seronegative. Material: PBMCs.

The CDR3, as DNA: TGTGCCAGTAGCCCTAAGCTAGCGGGGATCCACTCCTACGAGCAGTACTTC. Encoded protein: CASSPKLAGIHSYEQYF. The gene calls are TRBV19 and TRBJ2-7; the match to TRBD2 covers 9 bases. Germline CDR1 and CDR2: LNHDA and SQIVND (reference sequence). Trimming cost V 6 bases and J 0 bases; bases outside gene matches: 12. CDR3 length: 17 amino acids. Filled out from reference TRBV19 and TRBJ2-7, the complete variable domain reads DGGITQSPKYLFRKEGQNVTLSCEQNLNHDAMYWYRQDPGQGLRLIYYSQIVNDFQKGDIAEGYSVSREKKESFPLTVTSAQKNPTAFYLCASSPKLAGIHSYEQYFGPGTRLTVT.